One T cell receptor (beta chain) is described in this entry. This clonotype occurred a few times. The target of this receptor is not known. No base quality information exists; no much larger clone differs at one position. The record originates from a study of early T cells in non-severe SARS-CoV-2 infection (dated by TCRdb to about 2021). Some background on the complete study: Because TCR sequencing relied on bulk RNA taken from unsorted whole blood, pairing of alpha and beta chains was not possible. Paper-wide results and their limitations: VDJdb matching was skewed toward anti-spike CD8 responses and likely underestimated virus-specific expansions by missing private and CD4 specificities.

Set within a cohort of healthcare workers in London, UK, this nested case-control study involved weekly PCR testing of nasopharyngeal swabs along with blood sampling. Healthcare workers were enrolled in the week of the UK lockdown, from 23 to 31 March 2020, and were followed every week for up to 16 weeks. Germline trimming: 4 bases from V, 11 bases from J; junction bases outside gene matches: 10. The CDR3 holds 14 amino acids from the cysteine to the phenylalanine. Here the CDR3 DNA is all that survives: 42 bases in frame from base 1. CDR1 MGHRA and CDR2 YSYEKL were looked up in the germline V gene. The library was generated by 5' RACE. Sequenced using a NextSeq 500. Unique molecular identifiers were attached to individual cDNA molecules in the TCR library protocol so that sequencing error and PCR bias could be corrected. Sequencing covered both TCR alpha and beta chains, and within each sample the abundances of alpha and beta sequences were tightly co-correlated. The study's own analysis went as follows. Decombinator V4 was used to annotate the V gene, J gene and CDR3 of the TCR sequences. TCRs were defined as expanded if a significant change between any two time points was detected under a Poisson model with p below 0.0001. TCR abundances were normalised to the total number of TCRs sequenced per sample and were expressed as counts per million. TRAV1-2 paired with TRAJ12, TRAJ20 or TRAJ33 defined MAIT TCRs, while TRAV10 paired with TRAJ18 defined iNKT TCRs. VDJdb, accessed 1 November 2021, was searched for CMV, EBV and SARS-CoV-2 annotated TCRs, with TCRs annotated for multiple antigens excluded. TCRdb's own reprocessing of the public reads used fastp at Q25 and MiXCR and kept productive beta chains. Each entry is one CDR3 protein sequence, shown with its most common DNA and genes. For this entry, the V and J calls and clone size follow TCRdb and not the study's own pipeline. Counted in this sample were over 85,000 distinct CDR3 sequences; about 12% of them appeared once. Of the sample, 3% to 4.5% falls within the top ten clones.

The sequences come from whole blood, collected at baseline. The TCR sequence derives from an adult who was a healthcare worker with PCR-confirmed SARS-CoV-2 infection or an uninfected control (not recorded which). The sequence links TRBV4-1 to TRBJ1-1, with 10 junctional bases fitting TRBD1. Here the CDR3 is given as CASSRTGGGFVAFF. At the DNA level, the sequence is TGCGCCAGCAGCCGGACAGGGGGTGGATTTGTGGCTTTCTTT.